Following are 2 T cell receptor beta chains from one sample sequenced in a study of OX40 agonist ivuxolimab in advanced cancers. Repertoires were generated with immunoSEQ multiplex PCR, while TCRdb's copy carries only in-frame clones and drops some. The data contain 55,000 to 80,000 clones, over 75% of them singletons. Here the sequenced sample was CD4+ or CD8+ T cells sorted from blood, taken in a trial of the OX40 agonist ivuxolimab. The source is an adult with an advanced solid tumor such as melanoma, head and neck, liver or kidney cancer.

The CDR3 reads CASNRGGSRTYGYTF. The CDR3 DNA reads TGTGCCAGTAATAGGGGGGGTTCAAGGACCTATGGCTACACCTTC. This sequence joins TRBV19 and TRBJ1-2; TRBD1 is a possible D gene (6 bases). Trimming cost V 7 bases and J 4 bases, with 19 bases left between them. Germline loops: CDR1 LNHDA, CDR2 SQIVND (reference sequence). The CDR3 runs 15 residues.

Details on this clone: Other nucleotide sequences in the sample specify the same CDR3. CDR3 in amino acids: CASSESAYGYTF. The CDR3 coding sequence is TGTGCCAGCAGCGAGTCGGCGTATGGCTACACCTTC. The V gene is TRBV2, the J gene TRBJ1-2; D call uncertain. The CDR3 has 12 amino acids. Trimming took off 6 bases at V and 5 bases at J, with 10 bases between the two ends. Germline V gene data show CDR1 as SNHLY and CDR2 as FYNNEI.